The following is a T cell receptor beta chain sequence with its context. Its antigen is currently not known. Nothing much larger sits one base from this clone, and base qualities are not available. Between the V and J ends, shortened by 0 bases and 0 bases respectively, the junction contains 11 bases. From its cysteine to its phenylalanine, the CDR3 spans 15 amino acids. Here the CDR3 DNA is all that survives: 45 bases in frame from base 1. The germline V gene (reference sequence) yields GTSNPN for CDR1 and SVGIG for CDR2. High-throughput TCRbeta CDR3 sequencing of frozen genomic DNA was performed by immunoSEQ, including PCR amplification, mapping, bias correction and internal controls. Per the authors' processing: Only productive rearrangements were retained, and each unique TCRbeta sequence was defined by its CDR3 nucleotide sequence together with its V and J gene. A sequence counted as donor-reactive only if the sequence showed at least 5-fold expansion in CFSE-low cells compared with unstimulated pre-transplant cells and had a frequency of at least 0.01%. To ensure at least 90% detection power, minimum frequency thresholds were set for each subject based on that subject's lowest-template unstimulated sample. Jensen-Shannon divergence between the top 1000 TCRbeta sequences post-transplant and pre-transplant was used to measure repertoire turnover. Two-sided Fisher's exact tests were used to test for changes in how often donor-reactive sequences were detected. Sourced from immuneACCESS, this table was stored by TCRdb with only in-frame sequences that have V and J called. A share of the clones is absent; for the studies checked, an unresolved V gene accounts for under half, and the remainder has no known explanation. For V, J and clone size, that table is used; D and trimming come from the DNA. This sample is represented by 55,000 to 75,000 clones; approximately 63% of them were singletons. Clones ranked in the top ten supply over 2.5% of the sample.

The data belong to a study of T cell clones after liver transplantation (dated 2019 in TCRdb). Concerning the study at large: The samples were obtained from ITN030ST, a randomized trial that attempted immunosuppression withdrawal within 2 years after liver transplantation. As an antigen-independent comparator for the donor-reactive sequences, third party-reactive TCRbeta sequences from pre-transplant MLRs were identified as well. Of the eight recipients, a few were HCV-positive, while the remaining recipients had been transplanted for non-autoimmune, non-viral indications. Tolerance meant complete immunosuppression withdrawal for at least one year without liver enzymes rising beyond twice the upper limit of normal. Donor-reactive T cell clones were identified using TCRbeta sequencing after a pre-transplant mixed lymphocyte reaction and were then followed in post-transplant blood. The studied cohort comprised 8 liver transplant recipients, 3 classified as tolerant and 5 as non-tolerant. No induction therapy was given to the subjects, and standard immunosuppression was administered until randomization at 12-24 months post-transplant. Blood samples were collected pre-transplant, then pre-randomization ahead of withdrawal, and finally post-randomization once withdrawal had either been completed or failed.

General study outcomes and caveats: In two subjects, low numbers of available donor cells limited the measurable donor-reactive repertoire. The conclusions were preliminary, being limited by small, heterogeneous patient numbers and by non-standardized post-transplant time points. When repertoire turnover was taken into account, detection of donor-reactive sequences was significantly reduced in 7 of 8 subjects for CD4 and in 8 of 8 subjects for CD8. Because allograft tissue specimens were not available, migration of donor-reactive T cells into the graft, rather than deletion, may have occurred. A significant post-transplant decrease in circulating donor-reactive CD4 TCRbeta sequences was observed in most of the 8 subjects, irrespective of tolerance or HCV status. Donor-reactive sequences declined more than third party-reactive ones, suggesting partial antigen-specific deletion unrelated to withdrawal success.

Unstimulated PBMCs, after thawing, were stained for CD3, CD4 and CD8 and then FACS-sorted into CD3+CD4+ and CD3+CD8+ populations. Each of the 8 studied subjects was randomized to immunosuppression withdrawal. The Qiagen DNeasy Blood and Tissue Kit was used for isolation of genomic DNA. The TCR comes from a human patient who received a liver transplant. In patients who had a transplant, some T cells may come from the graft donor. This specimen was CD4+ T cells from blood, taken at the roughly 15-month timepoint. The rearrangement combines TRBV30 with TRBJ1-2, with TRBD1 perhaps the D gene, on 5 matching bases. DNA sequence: TGTGCCTGGAGTGTAGCAGGGATAGCTAACTATGGCTACACCTTC. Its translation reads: CAWSVAGIANYGYTF.